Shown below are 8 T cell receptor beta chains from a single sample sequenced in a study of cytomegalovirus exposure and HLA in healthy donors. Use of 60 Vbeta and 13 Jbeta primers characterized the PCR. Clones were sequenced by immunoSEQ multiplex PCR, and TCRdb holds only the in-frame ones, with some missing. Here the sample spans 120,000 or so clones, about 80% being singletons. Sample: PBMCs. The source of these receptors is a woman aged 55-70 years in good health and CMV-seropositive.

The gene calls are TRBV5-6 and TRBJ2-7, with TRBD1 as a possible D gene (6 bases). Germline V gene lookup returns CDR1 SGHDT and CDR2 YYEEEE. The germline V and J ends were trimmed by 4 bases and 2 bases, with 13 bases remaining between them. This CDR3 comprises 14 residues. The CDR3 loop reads CASSSTGIPYEQYF. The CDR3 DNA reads TGTGCCAGCAGCAGTACAGGGATCCCCTACGAGCAGTACTTC.

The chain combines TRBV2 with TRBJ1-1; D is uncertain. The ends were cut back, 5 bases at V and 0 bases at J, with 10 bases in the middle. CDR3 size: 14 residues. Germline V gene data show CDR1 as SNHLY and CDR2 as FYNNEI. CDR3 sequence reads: CASSPSGVNTEAFF. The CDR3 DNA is TGTGCCAGCAGTCCAAGCGGGGTGAACACTGAAGCTTTCTTT.

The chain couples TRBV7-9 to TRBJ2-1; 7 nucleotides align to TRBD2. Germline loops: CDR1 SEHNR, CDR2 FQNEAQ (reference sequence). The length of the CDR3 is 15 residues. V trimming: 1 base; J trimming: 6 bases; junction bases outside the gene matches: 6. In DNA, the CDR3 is TGTGCCAGCAGCTTAGGGGGCGGGAGTTCCAATGAGCAGTTCTTC. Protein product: CASSLGGGSSNEQFF.

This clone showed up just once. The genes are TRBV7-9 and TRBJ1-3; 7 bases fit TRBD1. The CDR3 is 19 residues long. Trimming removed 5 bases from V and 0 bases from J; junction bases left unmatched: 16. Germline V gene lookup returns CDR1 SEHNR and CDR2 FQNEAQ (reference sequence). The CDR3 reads CASSLRSGTAYLSGNTIYF. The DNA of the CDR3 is TGTGCCAGCAGCCTAAGAAGTGGGACAGCTTACCTCTCTGGAAACACCATATATTTT.

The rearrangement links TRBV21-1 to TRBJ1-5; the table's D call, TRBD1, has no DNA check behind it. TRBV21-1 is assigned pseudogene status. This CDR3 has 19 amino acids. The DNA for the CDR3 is TGTGCCAGCAGCAAAGTACACAGGGACGATGACTATAGCAATCAGCCCCAGCATTTT. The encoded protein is CASSKVHRDDDYSNQPQHF.

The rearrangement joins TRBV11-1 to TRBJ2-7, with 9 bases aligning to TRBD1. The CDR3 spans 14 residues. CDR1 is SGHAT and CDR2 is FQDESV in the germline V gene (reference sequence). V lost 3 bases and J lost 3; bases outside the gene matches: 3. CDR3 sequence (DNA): TGTGCCAGCAGCTTGGACAGGGGTGTCTACGAGCAGTACTTC. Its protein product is CASSLDRGVYEQYF.

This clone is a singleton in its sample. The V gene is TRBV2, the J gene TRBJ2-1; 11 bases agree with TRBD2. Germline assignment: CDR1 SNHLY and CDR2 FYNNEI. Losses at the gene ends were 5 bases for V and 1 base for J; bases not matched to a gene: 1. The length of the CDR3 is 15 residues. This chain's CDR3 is CASSLAGGSYNEQFF. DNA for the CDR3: TGTGCCAGCAGTTTAGCGGGAGGGTCCTACAATGAGCAGTTCTTC.

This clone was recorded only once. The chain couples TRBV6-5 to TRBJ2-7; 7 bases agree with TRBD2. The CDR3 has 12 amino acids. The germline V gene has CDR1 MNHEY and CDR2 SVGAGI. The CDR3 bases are TGTTTCCTAGCGGACCGTACCTACGAGCAGTACTTC. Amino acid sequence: CFLADRTYEQYF.